Described below is a single TCR beta chain sequence and its context. Its binding antigen is unknown. Base qualities are missing; no much larger clone stands one base away. The data were taken from a study of blood T cell repertoires in COVID-19 (dated by TCRdb to 2019 to 2021). As for the study more broadly: The collaborator samples originated in the United States, Italy and Spain and spanned the acute and convalescent phases of COVID-19. The material from the prospective study consisted of cDNA or gDNA derived from T cells, B-cell-depleted T cells, or PBMCs. Deeply sampled blood TCRbeta repertoires from subjects exposed to, actively infected with, or recovered from COVID-19 were included in the dataset. The repertoires were made available in a free public database intended to serve as a resource for research on the immune response to SARS-CoV-2. Samples were obtained from the ongoing ImmuneRACE study (first 160 participants) and from 1,200 or so subjects provided by 6 global collaborators. Nearly every sample came with metadata listing a de-identified subject ID, COVID-19 status, age in years and sex. Where available, HLA class I and class II types were taken from metadata supplied by the sample provider and were not determined by assay-based typing.

Participants in the prospective study were aged 18 to 89 years, lived in 20 to 25 United States geographic areas, and enrolled through a virtual design. Cohort assignment in the prospective study relied on participant-reported clinical history from a screening survey and a study questionnaire. In the prospective study, mobile phlebotomists collected whole blood, serum and a nasopharyngeal or oropharyngeal swab from each participant. Participants in the prospective study had the option to provide additional blood draws and questionnaires over a roughly 2-month period. Before DNA extraction, blood samples from the prospective study were shipped at room temperature or frozen. The immunoSEQ Assay, a bias-controlled multiplex PCR, was used to amplify TCRbeta CDR3 regions from genomic DNA. Turning to the authors' computational methods: The number of nucleated cells in each sample was estimated from the amplification of reference gene primers within the assay. To quantify the absolute abundance of each unique TCRbeta CDR3 rearrangement, sequence reads were collapsed and filtered. Productive Simpson clonality was computed per sample as the square root of Simpson's diversity index over productive rearrangements. TCRdb took over this immuneACCESS table, retaining in-frame rearrangements with V and J assigned. Such tables are incomplete; in checked studies, under half of the missing clones stem from an unresolved V gene, and the remainder is unexplained. That table furnishes V, J and clone size, whereas the DNA furnished D and trimming. For this sample there are 200,000 to 300,000 clones; approximately 83% appear just once. Approximately 3.5% of the sample rests with the top ten.

The CDR3 runs 15 amino acids, cysteine and phenylalanine included. Only CDR3 DNA remains: 45 bases, in frame from the first base. CDR1 SGHAT and CDR2 FQDESV were looked up in the germline V gene (reference sequence). V drops 3 bases and J drops 3 bases, leaving 12 bases in between. Points the paper makes about the study in general: The amount of clinical and demographic metadata varied by source and participant and was provided uncurated.

This receptor was obtained from a woman aged 40-49 years with acute COVID-19. Sequenced input: PBMCs or T cells enriched from blood (not recorded which). This chain joins TRBV11-1 to TRBJ2-1, with a tentative D gene TRBD2 over 6 matching bases. The CDR3: CASSFSSGLYNEQFF. The nucleotide sequence is TGTGCCAGCAGCTTCTCCAGCGGGCTCTACAATGAGCAGTTCTTC.